The T cell receptor beta chain described here comes from a study of cytomegalovirus exposure and HLA in healthy donors. Overall study: The study placed 70% to 85% of its 398 genotyped donors in the Caucasian-associated ancestry cluster.

Both 60 Vbeta primers and 13 Jbeta primers went into the PCR. TCRdb's table, derived via immunoSEQ multiplex PCR, lists solely in-frame clones and lacks some. Here the sample spans some 120,000 clones, 60% to 85% being singletons. CDR3 length: 15 amino acids. Germline V gene lookup returns CDR1 MNHNY and CDR2 SVGAGI (reference sequence). Trimming stripped 0 bases from V and 5 bases from J, with 13 bases between. Each donor was healthy, and each was a bone marrow donor. Sequencing was done on a sample of PBMCs. This clonotype was sampled from a woman aged 18-29 years in good health and CMV-seronegative. J is TRBJ1-1 and V is TRBV6-6; the D gene is possibly TRBD1 (5 bases). CDR3 nucleotides: TGTGCCAGCAGTTACTCGTTGGGGCCAGGGACTGAAGCTTTCTTT. It encodes CASSYSLGPGTEAFF.